This paragraph covers one T cell receptor beta chain sequence. Its antigen is not known. MiXCR, applied by TCRdb to the reads, yields one record per CDR3 protein. The sample records approximately 160,000 distinct CDR3 sequences, roughly 18% being singletons. The CDR3 runs to 16 residues. Germline V CDR1 and CDR2: ENHRY, SYGVKD. The ends were cut back, 2 bases at V and 2 bases at J, with 12 bases in the middle. This entry belongs to a study of T cell repertoires in cytomegalovirus infection. Study information: The public TCR beta signatures pointed to both CMV infection and matching HLA type. Study observations and caveats: Within the response measured ex vivo, HLA-C-restricted CMV-specific TCR beta clonotypes were dominant. There were carriers of CMV plus the relevant HLA, and cumulative public TCR beta family frequency identified them.

Sequenced input: CD8+ T cells from PBMCs. The chain is built from TRBV10-3 and TRBJ2-2, with D possibly called TRBD1 or TRBD2 (5 bases each). The origin of this receptor is a human donor in good health (CMV status not recorded). Some clones in this sample may be carry-over from other donors' samples. The CDR3 is CAISEEPGRNTGELFF. CDR3 in DNA: TGTGCCATCAGTGAGGAGCCGGGGCGAAACACCGGGGAGCTGTTTTTT.